The present TCR beta chain was sequenced within a study of cytomegalovirus exposure and HLA in healthy donors. Germline trimming cut 5 bases from V and 0 bases from J; bases unmatched to any gene: 10. The CDR3 loop spans 16 amino acids. CDR1 and CDR2 from the germline V gene are LNHDA and SQIVND (reference sequence). Comment on this clone: Its target is unknown.

Amplification used 60 Vbeta primers and 13 Jbeta primers. Measured with immunoSEQ multiplex PCR; TCRdb has only the in-frame clones, and not every one. The data hold over 150,000 clones, with approximately 78% observed a single time. Study results and caveats: In a later analysis, DRB1 alleles had the most associated TCRs; HLA-C alleles the fewest.

The chain links TRBV19 to TRBJ2-7; 7 positions agree with TRBD2. Sequencing was carried out using PBMCs. The TCR comes from a woman aged 50 to 60 in good health and CMV-seropositive. The CDR3 loop reads CASSVSSGPSSYEQYF. For the CDR3, the DNA is TGTGCCAGTAGTGTTTCTAGCGGCCCAAGCTCCTACGAGCAGTACTTC. Full variable domain (missing parts from reference TRBV19 and TRBJ2-7): DGGITQSPKYLFRKEGQNVTLSCEQNLNHDAMYWYRQDPGQGLRLIYYSQIVNDFQKGDIAEGYSVSREKKESFPLTVTSAQKNPTAFYLCASSVSSGPSSYEQYFGPGTRLTVT.